This is a list of T cell receptor beta chains from one sample in a study of blood T cell repertoires in COVID-19. TCRdb's table, derived via immunoSEQ multiplex PCR, lists solely in-frame clones and lacks some. Of about 180,000 clones listed, 81% are singletons. Sequencing was performed on PBMCs or T cells enriched from blood (not recorded which). The receptors here all came from a middle-aged woman with acute COVID-19. The CDR3 runs from the conserved cysteine through the conserved F or W. D genes are given only for firm matches. Some rows have no size entry. The others give once, few or many, or a class for an expanded clone.

CDR3 protein,CDR3 DNA,V gene,J gene,clone size,D gene
CASKRNRGFQETQYF,TGCGCCAGCAAAAGGAACAGGGGATTCCAAGAGACCCAGTACTTC,TRBV10-2,TRBJ2-5,NA,TRBD1
CASSYASGNNEQFF,TGTGCCAGCAGTTACGCTAGCGGTAACAATGAGCAGTTCTTC,TRBV6-6,TRBJ2-1,once,TRBD2
CASSFRTSGTGELFF,TGTGCCAGCAGTTTCAGGACTAGCGGAACCGGGGAGCTGTTTTTT,TRBV27,TRBJ2-2,few,TRBD2
CASSQGAGAGYEQYF,TGCGCCAGCAGCCAAGGTGCAGGGGCCGGATACGAGCAGTACTTC,TRBV4-1,TRBJ2-7,NA,NA
CASREYETQYF,TGTGCCAGTAGGGAGTACGAGACCCAGTACTTC,TRBV19,TRBJ2-5,NA,NA
CSASRGQTKQETQYF,TGCAGTGCTAGTCGCGGACAGACTAAACAAGAGACCCAGTACTTC,TRBV20-1,TRBJ2-5,once,NA
CASSQEGGDSSTDTQYF,TGTGCCAGCAGCCAAGAGGGGGGGGACTCGAGCACAGATACGCAGTATTTT,TRBV14,TRBJ2-3,NA,TRBD2
CASRPWGTEGTEAFF,TGTGCCAGCAGGCCCTGGGGCACGGAAGGCACTGAAGCTTTCTTT,TRBV11-2,TRBJ1-1,NA,NA
CASSIKQGFGNTIYF,TGTGCCAGTAGTATAAAACAGGGGTTCGGAAACACCATATATTTT,TRBV19,TRBJ1-3,NA,TRBD1
CATCSGRVSYNEQFF,TGTGCCACTTGTAGCGGGAGGGTTTCCTACAATGAGCAGTTCTTC,TRBV27,TRBJ2-1,NA,TRBD2
CSVDEQGAGAFF,TGCAGCGTTGATGAACAGGGGGCCGGGGCTTTCTTT,TRBV29-1,TRBJ1-1,NA,TRBD1
CASSDVELAEYNEQFF,TGTGCCAGCAGTGATGTTGAACTAGCAGAGTACAATGAGCAGTTCTTC,TRBV2,TRBJ2-1,NA,NA
CASSYRTGVYGYTF,TGTGCCAGCAGTTACCGCACAGGGGTCTATGGCTACACCTTC,TRBV6-5,TRBJ1-2,NA,TRBD1
CASSLKGDLSYEQYF,TGCGCCAGCAGCCTAAAGGGGGACCTCTCCTACGAGCAGTACTTC,TRBV4-1,TRBJ2-7,NA,NA
CASHPGGAYGYTF,TGCGCCAGTCACCCCGGTGGGGCCTATGGCTACACCTTC,TRBV5-1,TRBJ1-2,NA,NA
CASSLAATGHEKLFF,TGCGCCAGCAGCTTGGCCGCGACAGGCCATGAAAAACTGTTTTTT,TRBV5-1,TRBJ1-4,NA,NA
CATSRDRSSPDTQYF,TGTGCCACCAGCAGAGATAGAAGTTCGCCAGATACGCAGTATTTT,TRBV15,TRBJ2-3,NA,NA
CASSSQAQGAHYGYTF,TGTGCCAGCAGCTCCCAAGCACAGGGGGCGCACTATGGCTACACCTTC,TRBV5-4,TRBJ1-2,NA,TRBD1
CSASTPGVETQYF,TGCAGTGCTAGTACCCCGGGAGTAGAGACCCAGTACTTC,TRBV20-1,TRBJ2-5,NA,NA
CASSLGSQGYGYTF,TGTGCCAGCAGCTTAGGATCACAGGGGTATGGCTACACCTTC,TRBV7-2,TRBJ1-2,NA,TRBD1
CASSQSYRVTNYGYTF,TGTGCCAGCAGCCAAAGTTACAGAGTAACTAACTATGGCTACACCTTC,TRBV3-1/TRBV3-2,TRBJ1-2,NA,NA
CASSLVGTKVTETQYF,TGTGCCAGCAGCTTAGTTGGGACTAAAGTAACGGAGACCCAGTACTTC,TRBV7-9,TRBJ2-5,once,TRBD2
CASSYSTGNEKLFF,TGTGCCAGCAGTTACTCGACAGGGAACGAAAAACTGTTTTTT,TRBV6-5,TRBJ1-4,NA,TRBD1
CASRQYTGTGFGRRYEQYF,TGTGCCAGCAGGCAATATACCGGGACAGGTTTCGGGCGTCGATACGAGCAGTACTTC,TRBV28,TRBJ2-7,NA,TRBD1
CASSLWGEDTEAFF,TGTGCCAGCAGTTTGTGGGGGGAGGACACCGAAGCTTTCTTT,TRBV6-5,TRBJ1-1,NA,NA
CASRVTAYSNQPQHF,TGTGCCAGCAGGGTGACAGCTTATAGCAATCAGCCCCAGCATTTT,TRBV6-5,TRBJ1-5,NA,NA